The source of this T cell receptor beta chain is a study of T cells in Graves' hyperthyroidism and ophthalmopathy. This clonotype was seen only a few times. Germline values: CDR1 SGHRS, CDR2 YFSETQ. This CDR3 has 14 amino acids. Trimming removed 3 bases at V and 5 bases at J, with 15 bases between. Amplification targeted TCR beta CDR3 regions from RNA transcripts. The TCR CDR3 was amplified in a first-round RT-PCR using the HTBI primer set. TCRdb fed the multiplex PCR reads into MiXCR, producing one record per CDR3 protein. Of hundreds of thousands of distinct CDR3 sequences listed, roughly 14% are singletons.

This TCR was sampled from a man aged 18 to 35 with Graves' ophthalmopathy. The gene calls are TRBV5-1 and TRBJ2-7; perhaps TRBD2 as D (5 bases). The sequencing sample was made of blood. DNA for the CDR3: TGCGCCAGCAGCTACGGGGTCCCGGGGAACGAGCAGTACTTC. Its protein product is CASSYGVPGNEQYF.